These 26 T cell receptor beta chains share one sample of origin, sequenced in a study of blood T cell repertoires in COVID-19. Clones were sequenced by immunoSEQ multiplex PCR, and TCRdb holds only the in-frame ones, with some missing. The table has some 150,000 clones, around 76% seen once; the top ten hold over 7.5%. The sequenced sample was peripheral blood. These receptors were obtained from a woman in her sixties or seventies with acute or convalescent COVID-19.

The rearrangement joins TRBV30 to TRBJ1-2; the D is unclear. The V end lost 6 bases, the J end lost 8 bases, and 19 bases lay between the germline ends. Germline V gene sequence: CDR1 GTSNPN, CDR2 SVGIG (reference sequence). The CDR3 spans 13 residues. The CDR3 coding sequence is TGTGCCTGCCCCCGGGAGTTTATGTACGGCTACACCTTC. Translation gives CACPREFMYGYTF.

The gene calls are TRBV12-5 and TRBJ2-2, with TRBD1 matching 7 bases. Trimming at V came to 2 bases and at J to 4 bases, leaving 7 bases not matched to a gene. Germline V gives CDR1 LGHNT, CDR2 FRNRAP. The CDR3 has 16 residues. The chain's CDR3 is CASGLWVGDSTGELFF. The CDR3 region has the DNA TGTGCTAGTGGTTTGTGGGTCGGGGACAGCACCGGGGAGCTGTTTTTT.

In its sample, this clone was seen a few times. This rearrangement joins TRBV19 to TRBJ2-6, with 7 positions matching TRBD1. Germline CDR1 and CDR2: LNHDA and SQIVND (reference sequence). The CDR3 has 18 residues. V dropped 9 bases and J dropped 0; count of bases not matched to a gene: 14. The CDR3 DNA reads as TGTGCCAGCAGACGTCAGGACAGGTTTACCTCTGGGGCCAACGTCCTGACTTTC. The encoded protein is CASRRQDRFTSGANVLTF.

The CDR3 reads CASGTARLASYNEQFF. CDR3 DNA sequence: TGCGCCAGCGGCACCGCCCGACTAGCGTCCTACAATGAGCAGTTCTTC. The gene calls are TRBV5-1 and TRBJ2-1, with 8 bases matching TRBD2. This CDR3 spans 16 amino acids. The germline gives CDR1 SGHRS, CDR2 YFSETQ. The V segment lost 7 bases and the J segment 1 base; nucleotides outside the gene matches: 10.

This clone was seen a few times. The CDR3 region has the DNA TGCGCCAGCAGCGTCGGACAGACAGGGAGTGCTTTCTTT. Its translation: CASSVGQTGSAFF. The rearrangement joins TRBV5-1 to TRBJ1-1; 7 bases are a match to TRBD1. The V segment lost 4 bases and the J segment 11 bases; nucleotides outside the gene matches: 11. Germline-derived CDR1 and CDR2 are SGHRS and YFSETQ. This CDR3 comprises 13 residues.

The chain has TRBV21-1 and TRBJ1-1; the table gives TRBD1 as D, unverified against the DNA. TRBV21-1 is described as a pseudogene. The length of the CDR3 is 14 residues. The CDR3 bases are TGTGCCAGCAGCCAAGACAGGACGGGCACTGAAGCTTTCTTT. Translating gives CASSQDRTGTEAFF.

The chain carries TRBV7-9 and TRBJ1-1, with D tentatively TRBD1 (5 bases). This CDR3 has 13 residues. Per germline, CDR1 SEHNR and CDR2 FQNEAQ (reference sequence). V lost 5 bases and J 1 base, leaving 8 bases between the germline ends. CDR3 region: CASSTTANTEAFF. As DNA, the CDR3 is TGTGCCAGCAGCACGACAGCGAACACTGAAGCTTTCTTT.

The chain combines TRBV5-1 with TRBJ1-4, with a possible D match to TRBD1 (6 bases). The V gene lost 0 bases and the J gene lost 3 bases, with 9 bases spanning the gap. CDR3 length: 15 residues. CDR1 SGHRS and CDR2 YFSETQ come from the germline V gene. CDR3 residues: CASSLVDSSNEKLFF. The CDR3, as DNA: TGCGCCAGCAGCTTGGTGGACAGCTCTAATGAAAAACTGTTTTTT.

This chain links TRBV5-1 with TRBJ1-6; D is undetermined. The germline V gene has CDR1 SGHRS and CDR2 YFSETQ. CDR3 size: 15 residues. The germline V and J ends were trimmed by 6 bases and 10 bases, with 20 bases remaining between them. The CDR3 sequence: CASNLGIEVGSPLHF. The CDR3 coding sequence is TGCGCCAGCAACTTAGGAATAGAGGTTGGCTCACCCCTCCACTTT.

This chain joins TRBV7-2 and TRBJ1-5, with 8 bases identical to TRBD1. Germline CDR1 is SGHTA and CDR2 is FQGNSA. The CDR3 totals 16 residues. After removal of 3 bases from V and 6 bases from J, the junction contained 10 bases not matched to a gene. The CDR3 here is CASSLGRGLKGQPQHF. As DNA, the CDR3 is TGTGCCAGCAGCTTGGGCAGGGGGCTTAAGGGTCAGCCCCAGCATTTT.

The rearrangement links TRBV9 to TRBJ2-7, with TRBD2 matching 10 bases. CDR1 SGDLS and CDR2 YYNGEE come from the germline V gene. V lost 10 bases and J lost 3; bases outside the gene matches: 10. The CDR3 sequence is 14 residues long. The DNA for the CDR3 is TGTGCCTCAGCGGGAGGGCCTCAAGGCTACGAGCAGTACTTC. It encodes CASAGGPQGYEQYF. The full variable domain, in which reference TRBV9 and TRBJ2-7 provide the parts outside the CDR3, is DSGVTQTPKHLITATGQRVTLRCSPRSGDLSVYWYQQSLDQGLQFLIQYYNGEERAKGNILERFSAQQFPDLHSELNLSSLELGDSALYFCASAGGPQGYEQYFGPGTRLTVT.

The V call is TRBV5-6, the J call TRBJ1-4; D gene uncertain. Trimming pared 4 bases from V and 7 bases from J, leaving 14 bases between. The CDR3 consists of 14 residues. Germline V gives CDR1 SGHDT, CDR2 YYEEEE. DNA for the CDR3: TGTGCCAGCAGCCTCTGGGGAGAGGGTGAAAAACTGTTTTTT. Translating gives CASSLWGEGEKLFF.

V usage is TRBV7-8 and J usage is TRBJ2-7, with D possibly TRBD1 on 6 matching bases. The ends were cut back, 5 bases at V and 2 bases at J, with 13 bases in the middle. CDR3 length: 14 amino acids. Looked up from germline, CDR1 is SGHVS and CDR2 is FQNEAQ. CDR3 sequence: CASSLQGTTYEQYF. The DNA of the CDR3 is TGTGCCAGCAGCCTACAGGGAACAACCTACGAGCAGTACTTC.

This clone was seen a single time. The V gene is TRBV10-3, the J gene TRBJ1-1; TRBD1 is a possible D gene (5 bases). The CDR3 runs 16 residues. Trimming shortened V by 4 bases and J by 0 bases, and 15 bases separated the two germline ends. The germline CDR1 and CDR2 sequences are ENHRY and SYGVKD. CDR3 DNA: TGTGCCATCAGTGTATCAAGCCAGGGAATGAACACTGAAGCTTTCTTT. This encodes CAISVSSQGMNTEAFF.

The chain employs TRBV28 and TRBJ2-7; 8 bases map to TRBD1. V was pared by 5 bases and J by 12 bases, with 12 bases of the junction left unmatched. This CDR3 region has 13 residues. Per germline, CDR1 MDHEN and CDR2 SYDVKM. The CDR3 loop reads CASSAPHGQGRYF. The CDR3 coding sequence is TGTGCCAGCAGTGCGCCTCACGGACAGGGACGGTACTTC.

This rearrangement joins TRBV27 to TRBJ2-7; 13 bases map to TRBD2. Germline CDR1 is MNHEY and CDR2 is SMNVEV (reference sequence). The junction had 3 bases not matched to a gene; V was cut back by 6 bases and J by 4 bases. The CDR3 is made up of 14 amino acids. In nucleotides, the CDR3 is TGTGCCAGCAGCCGGACTAGCGGGAGATACGAGCAGTACTTC. Its protein product is CASSRTSGRYEQYF.

This sequence joins TRBV12-3 or TRBV12-4 and TRBJ2-7; D is ambiguous. The germline V and J ends were trimmed by 1 base and 4 bases, with 8 bases remaining between them. The CDR3 is made up of 13 amino acids. The CDR3 reads CASSLVRSYEQYF. CDR3 nucleotides: TGTGCCAGCAGTTTAGTCAGGTCATACGAGCAGTACTTC.

The CDR3 coding sequence is TGTGCCAGCAGCTCTTCCGGGAATGAGCAGTTCTTC. The encoded protein is CASSSSGNEQFF. The chain combines TRBV11-2 with TRBJ2-1; D unresolved. V lost 4 bases and J lost 7, with 8 bases in between. There are 12 residues in the CDR3. Germline loops: CDR1 SGHAT, CDR2 FQNNGV.

The sample holds a few counts of this clone. V is TRBV5-6 and J is TRBJ2-1; 10 bases agree with TRBD2. CDR3 length equals 16 residues. Germline CDR1 is SGHDT and CDR2 is YYEEEE. After removal of 5 bases from V and 9 bases from J, the junction contained 14 bases not matched to a gene. The CDR3: CASSFAGTSVRSEQFF. As DNA, the CDR3 is TGTGCCAGCAGTTTTGCCGGGACTAGCGTAAGAAGTGAGCAGTTCTTC.

The rearrangement links TRBV4-3 to TRBJ1-1, with 8 bases fitting TRBD1. Germline CDR1 and CDR2: LGHNA and YSLEER. The CDR3 is 14 residues long. With V trimmed by 0 bases and J by 4 bases, 1 base remained unmatched. This CDR3 reads CASSQDGQGTEAFF. For the CDR3, the DNA is TGCGCCAGCAGCCAAGATGGACAGGGCACTGAAGCTTTCTTT.

This clone was recorded only once. This chain links TRBV5-4 with TRBJ2-7; maybe TRBD1 (6 bases). From germline, CDR1 is SGHNT and CDR2 YYREEE (reference sequence). The CDR3 totals 15 residues. V lost 5 bases, J lost 5 bases, and 20 bases lay in between. The CDR3 protein is CASSRIRDKSNEQYF. CDR3 DNA: TGTGCCAGCAGTCGAATCCGGGACAAATCGAACGAGCAGTACTTC.

The V gene is TRBV9, the J gene TRBJ1-1; D is uncertain. Per the germline V gene, CDR1 is SGDLS and CDR2 is YYNGEE. V shed 0 bases and J shed 7 bases, with 10 bases lying between them. CDR3 length: 13 residues. The CDR3 region is CASSVGPGVEAFF. The CDR3 bases are TGTGCCAGCAGCGTAGGACCGGGAGTTGAAGCTTTCTTT.

In DNA, the CDR3 is TGTGCCAGCAGCTCCCCCGGGACGGGGGGCCTAGGCACAGATACGCAGTATTTT. Protein product: CASSSPGTGGLGTDTQYF. This chain joins TRBV7-9 and TRBJ2-3; TRBD2 might be the D (7 bases). The germline CDR1 and CDR2 sequences are SEHNR and FQNEAQ (reference sequence). The CDR3 contains 18 residues. V was cut by 4 bases and J by 1 base, with 21 bases left in between.

The CDR3 protein is CASSSEGENYGYTF. The DNA of the CDR3 is TGTGCCAGCAGTTCCGAGGGTGAAAACTATGGCTACACCTTC. This chain links TRBV6-6 with TRBJ1-2; D is uncertain. CDR1 is MNHNY and CDR2 is SVGAGI in the germline V gene (reference sequence). V lost 4 bases and J 2 bases, leaving 11 bases between the germline ends. The CDR3 consists of 14 residues.

The chain employs TRBV5-6 and TRBJ2-4; D is perhaps TRBD1 (5 bases). The V and J ends lost 3 bases and 0 bases respectively, with 13 bases between them. Germline V gene sequence: CDR1 SGHDT, CDR2 YYEEEE. This CDR3 is built from 16 residues. The CDR3 DNA is TGTGCCAGCAGCTACCAGGGAAGGTTAGCCAAAAACATTCAGTACTTC. This translates into CASSYQGRLAKNIQYF.

This chain connects TRBV28 to TRBJ1-5; TRBD1 might be the D (5 bases). V was trimmed by 3 bases and J by 6 bases, leaving 12 bases between them. CDR1 and CDR2 (germline): MDHEN, SYDVKM. The CDR3 totals 14 residues. This CDR3 reads CASSFAGFSQPQHF. In DNA form, the CDR3 reads TGTGCCAGCAGTTTCGCAGGGTTCAGTCAGCCCCAGCATTTT.